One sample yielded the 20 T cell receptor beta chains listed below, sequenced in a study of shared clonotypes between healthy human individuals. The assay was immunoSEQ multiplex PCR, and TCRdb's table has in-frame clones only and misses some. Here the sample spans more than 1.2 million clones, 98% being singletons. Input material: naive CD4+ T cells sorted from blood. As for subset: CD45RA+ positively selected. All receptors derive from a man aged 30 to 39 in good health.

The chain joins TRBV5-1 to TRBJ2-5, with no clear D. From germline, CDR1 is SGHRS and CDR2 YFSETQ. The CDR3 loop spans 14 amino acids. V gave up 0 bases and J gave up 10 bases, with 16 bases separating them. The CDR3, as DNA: TGCGCCAGCAGCTTGGGGGAATATCCGACAAGCCAGTACTTC. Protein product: CASSLGEYPTSQYF.

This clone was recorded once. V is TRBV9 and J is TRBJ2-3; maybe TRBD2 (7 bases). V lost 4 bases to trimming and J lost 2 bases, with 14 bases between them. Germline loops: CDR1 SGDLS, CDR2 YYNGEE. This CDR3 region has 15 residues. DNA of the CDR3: TGTGCCAGCAGCCTCGGGGGGCAATACACAGATACGCAGTATTTT. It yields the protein CASSLGGQYTDTQYF.

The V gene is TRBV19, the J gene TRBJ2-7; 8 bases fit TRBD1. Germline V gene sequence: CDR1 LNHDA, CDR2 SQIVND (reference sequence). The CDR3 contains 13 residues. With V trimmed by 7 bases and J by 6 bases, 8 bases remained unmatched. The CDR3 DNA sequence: TGTGCCAGTACCAAGGACAGGGCTGGCGAGCAGTACTTC. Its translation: CASTKDRAGEQYF.

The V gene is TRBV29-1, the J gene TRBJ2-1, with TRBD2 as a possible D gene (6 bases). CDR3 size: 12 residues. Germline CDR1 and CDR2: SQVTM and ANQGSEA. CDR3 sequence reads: CARSGNYNEQFF. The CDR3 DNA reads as TGCGCCCGTAGCGGAAACTACAATGAGCAGTTCTTC.

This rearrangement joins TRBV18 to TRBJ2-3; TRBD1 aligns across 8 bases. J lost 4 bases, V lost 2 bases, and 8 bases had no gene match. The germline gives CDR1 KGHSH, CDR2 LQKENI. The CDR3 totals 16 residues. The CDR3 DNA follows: TGTGCCAGCTCACCATTACAGGGGGGTCGTCCAGATACGCAGTATTTT. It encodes CASSPLQGGRPDTQYF.

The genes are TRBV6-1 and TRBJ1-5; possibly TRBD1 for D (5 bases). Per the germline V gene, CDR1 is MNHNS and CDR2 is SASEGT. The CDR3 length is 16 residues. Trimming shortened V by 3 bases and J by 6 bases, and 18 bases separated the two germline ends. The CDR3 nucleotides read TGTGCCAGCAGTGAGGAACTCCATTCGAGGGGTCAGCCCCAGCATTTT. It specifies CASSEELHSRGQPQHF.

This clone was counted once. CDR3 nucleotides: TGTGCCAGCAGCCCGCGGACTAGCGGGAGGGCAGATACGCAGTATTTT. Its protein is CASSPRTSGRADTQYF. The chain links TRBV4-2 to TRBJ2-3; 15 nucleotides match TRBD2. The CDR3 is 16 residues long. V lost 4 bases to trimming and J lost 4 bases; unmatched junction nucleotides: 3. Germline CDR1 LGHNA, CDR2 YNFKEQ.

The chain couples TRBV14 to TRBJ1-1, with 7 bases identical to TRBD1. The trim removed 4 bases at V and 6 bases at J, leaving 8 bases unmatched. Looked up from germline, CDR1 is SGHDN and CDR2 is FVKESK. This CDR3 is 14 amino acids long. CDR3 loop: CASSRTGSYAEAFF. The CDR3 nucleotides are TGTGCCAGCAGCCGGACAGGTAGTTACGCTGAAGCTTTCTTT.

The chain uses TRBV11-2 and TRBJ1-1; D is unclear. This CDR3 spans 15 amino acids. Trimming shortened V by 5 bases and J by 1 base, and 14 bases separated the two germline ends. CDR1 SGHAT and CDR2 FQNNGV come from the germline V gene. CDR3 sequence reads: CASSPFEGRNTEAFF. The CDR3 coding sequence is TGTGCCAGCAGCCCCTTTGAGGGTCGGAACACTGAAGCTTTCTTT. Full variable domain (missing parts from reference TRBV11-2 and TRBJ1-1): EAGVAQSPRYKIIEKRQSVAFWCNPISGHATLYWYQQILGQGPKLLIQFQNNGVVDDSQLPKDRFSAERLKGVDSTLKIQPAKLEDSAVYLCASSPFEGRNTEAFFGQGTRLTVV.

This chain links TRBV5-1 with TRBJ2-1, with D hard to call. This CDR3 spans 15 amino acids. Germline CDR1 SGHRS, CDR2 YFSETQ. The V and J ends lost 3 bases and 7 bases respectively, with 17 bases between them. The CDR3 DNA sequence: TGCGCCAGCAGCTGGGTCCCCTCGGGTTGGAATGAGCAGTTCTTC. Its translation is CASSWVPSGWNEQFF.

The CDR3 nucleotides read TGTGCCAGCAGTTTATTGACGACAGGGGCGAGCACAGATACGCAGTATTTT. Translated: CASSLLTTGASTDTQYF. J is TRBJ2-3 and V is TRBV27; TRBD1 agrees at 8 bases. CDR3 size: 17 residues. The V gene end was trimmed by 1 base and the J gene end by 0 bases; junction bases not matched to a gene: 6. The germline gives CDR1 MNHEY, CDR2 SMNVEV (reference sequence).

This CDR3 is CASSPLMRDGKETQYF. CDR3 nucleotide sequence: TGTGCCAGCTCCCCGCTTATGCGGGACGGTAAGGAGACCCAGTACTTC. The chain employs TRBV18 and TRBJ2-5; tentative D call: TRBD2 (6 bases). Germline V gives CDR1 KGHSH, CDR2 LQKENI. The CDR3 consists of 16 residues. Trimming removed 6 bases from V and 5 bases from J, with 22 bases in between.

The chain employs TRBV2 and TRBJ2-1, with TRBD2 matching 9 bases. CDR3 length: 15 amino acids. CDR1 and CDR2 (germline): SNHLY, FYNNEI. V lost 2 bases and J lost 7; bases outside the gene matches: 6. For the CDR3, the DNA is TGTGCCAGCAGTGAACTGGCGGGAGGGCTTAATGAGCAGTTCTTC. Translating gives CASSELAGGLNEQFF.

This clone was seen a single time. This CDR3 reads CASSIKAVGVTSLYNEQFF. The CDR3 coding sequence is TGTGCCAGTAGTATTAAGGCGGTGGGAGTGACTAGCCTCTACAATGAGCAGTTCTTC. This chain uses TRBV19 with TRBJ2-1; 7 bases are shared with TRBD2. The CDR3 runs to 19 residues. Germline-derived CDR1 and CDR2 are LNHDA and SQIVND (reference sequence). After removal of 3 bases from V and 3 bases from J, the junction contained 17 bases not matched to a gene.

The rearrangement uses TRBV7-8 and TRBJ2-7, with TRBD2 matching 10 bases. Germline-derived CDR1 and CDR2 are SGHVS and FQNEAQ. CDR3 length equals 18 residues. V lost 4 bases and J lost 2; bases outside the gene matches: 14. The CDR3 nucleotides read TGTGCCAGCAGCTACAAACCTTGGACTAGCGGAAATACCTACGAGCAGTACTTC. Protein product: CASSYKPWTSGNTYEQYF.

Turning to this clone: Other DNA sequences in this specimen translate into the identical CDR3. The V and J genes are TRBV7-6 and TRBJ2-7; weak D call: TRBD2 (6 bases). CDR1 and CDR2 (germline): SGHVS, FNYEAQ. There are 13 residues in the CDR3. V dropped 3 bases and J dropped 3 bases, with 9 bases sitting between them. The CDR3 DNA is TGTGCCAGCAGCTTGACGGAGGGCTACGAGCAGTACTTC. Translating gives CASSLTEGYEQYF.

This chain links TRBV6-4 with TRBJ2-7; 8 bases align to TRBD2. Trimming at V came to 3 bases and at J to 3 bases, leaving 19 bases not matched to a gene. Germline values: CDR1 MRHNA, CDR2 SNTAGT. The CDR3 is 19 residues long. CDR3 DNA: TGTGCCAGCAGTGAGCCACAGCGGGAGCGACGGGAGGGATACTACGAGCAGTACTTC. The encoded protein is CASSEPQRERREGYYEQYF.

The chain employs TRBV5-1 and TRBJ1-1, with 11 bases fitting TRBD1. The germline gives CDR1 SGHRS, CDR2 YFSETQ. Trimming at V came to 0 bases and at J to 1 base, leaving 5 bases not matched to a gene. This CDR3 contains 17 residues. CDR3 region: CASSLVGQGATNTEAFF. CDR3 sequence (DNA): TGCGCCAGCAGCTTGGTAGGACAGGGGGCAACGAACACTGAAGCTTTCTTT.

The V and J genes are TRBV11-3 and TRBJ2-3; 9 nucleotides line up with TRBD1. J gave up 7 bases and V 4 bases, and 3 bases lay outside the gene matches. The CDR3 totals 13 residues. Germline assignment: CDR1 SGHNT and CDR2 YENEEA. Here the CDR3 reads CASSSQGAHTQYF. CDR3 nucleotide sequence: TGTGCCAGCAGCTCACAGGGGGCACATACGCAGTATTTT.

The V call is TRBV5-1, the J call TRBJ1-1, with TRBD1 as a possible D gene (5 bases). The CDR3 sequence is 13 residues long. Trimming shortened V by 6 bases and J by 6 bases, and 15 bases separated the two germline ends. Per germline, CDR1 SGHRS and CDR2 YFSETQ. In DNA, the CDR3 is TGCGCCAGCAATCAAAGGGGATCCGCTGAAGCTTTCTTT. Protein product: CASNQRGSAEAFF. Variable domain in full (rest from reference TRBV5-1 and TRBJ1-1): KAGVTQTPRYLIKTRGQQVTLSCSPISGHRSVSWYQQTPGQGLQFLFEYFSETQRNKGNFPGRFSGRQFSNSRSEMNVSTLELGDSALYLCASNQRGSAEAFFGQGTRLTVV.